The 13 T cell receptor beta chains listed next were all sequenced from one sample in a study of neurological immune-mediated disorders. One entry per CDR3 protein results from TCRdb running MiXCR on the 5' RACE reads. The sample contains approximately 80,000 distinct CDR3 sequences, about 5% of which appear only once. Documented time point: longitudinal time-point 2. Sequenced: PBMCs. These receptors were collected from a woman aged 55-75 years with multiple sclerosis.

This clonotype was observed at least ten times. The genes are TRBV6-5 and TRBJ2-7, with D possibly being TRBD1 or TRBD2 (5 bases each). CDR3 length: 14 amino acids. Germline V lookup: CDR1 MNHEY, CDR2 SVGAGI. Trimming took 8 bases from V and 2 from J, leaving 16 bases between them. In nucleotides, the CDR3 is TGTGCCAGCGGGGGTCGGGCCACTCCCTACGAGCAGTACTTC. Translated, it gives CASGGRATPYEQYF.

This clonotype has ten or more counts. The chain carries TRBV7-9 and TRBJ1-2; no firm D call. Trimming cost V 2 bases and J 2 bases, with 0 bases left between them. The CDR3 extends over 11 amino acids. CDR1 SEHNR and CDR2 FQNEAQ come from the germline V gene (reference sequence). CDR3 DNA sequence: TGTGCCAGCAGCTTAAACTATGGCTACACCTTC. Encoded protein: CASSLNYGYTF.

This clonotype was counted ten times or more. The chain couples TRBV5-1 to TRBJ2-5, with 12 bases fitting TRBD2. This CDR3 has 15 amino acids. The trim removed 5 bases at V and 10 bases at J, leaving 12 bases unmatched. CDR1 SGHRS and CDR2 YFSETQ come from the germline V gene. CDR3 nucleotides: TGCGCCAGCAGAGCCAACCCGACTAGCGGGGGCGACCAGTACTTC. This encodes CASRANPTSGGDQYF.

In this sample, this clonotype turned up many times. The chain joins TRBV12-3 or TRBV12-4 to TRBJ2-7; the D call may be TRBD1 or TRBD2 (5 bases each). With 1 base removed from V and 8 bases from J, the gap between germline ends came to 12 bases. The CDR3 loop spans 13 amino acids. This CDR3 reads CASSLVRGNKQYF. The CDR3 DNA reads as TGTGCCAGCAGTTTAGTGAGGGGAAACAAGCAGTACTTC.

This clonotype appeared many times. V and J are TRBV5-5 and TRBJ2-2, with 8 positions matching TRBD1. Germline CDR1 is SGHKS and CDR2 is YYEKEE (reference sequence). With V trimmed by 5 bases and J by 5 bases, 8 bases remained unmatched. The CDR3 has 15 amino acids. CDR3 amino acids: CASRPNTGGTGELFF. The CDR3, as DNA: TGTGCCAGCAGACCTAACACAGGGGGAACCGGGGAGCTGTTTTTT.

Remarks on this clonotype: Just one base apart from a much larger clone, this may be a read error. The V gene is TRBV7-9, the J gene TRBJ2-7; D is unresolved. Germline V gives CDR1 SEHNR, CDR2 FQNEAQ (reference sequence). CDR3 size: 13 residues. For the CDR3, the DNA is TGTGCCAGCAGCCCGACATCCACCTACGATCAGTACTTC. It encodes CASSPTSTYDQYF.

The gene calls are TRBV5-1 and TRBJ1-2; D is ambiguous. Trimming left V 4 bases short and J 8 bases short, with 21 bases between. Germline V lookup: CDR1 SGHRS, CDR2 YFSETQ. The length of the CDR3 is 15 residues. Here the CDR3 reads CASSPQQTRSGGYTF. CDR3 coding DNA: TGCGCCAGCAGCCCCCAACAGACCCGCTCTGGGGGCTACACCTTC.

This clonotype was seen ten or more times. The chain uses TRBV11-2 and TRBJ2-7; a possible D gene is TRBD2 (5 bases). CDR1 and CDR2 from the germline V gene are SGHAT and FQNNGV. Trimming left V 1 base short and J 6 bases short, with 10 bases between. This CDR3 contains 13 residues. CDR3 nucleotides: TGTGCCAGCAGCTTAGTGGTAGGAGGCGAGCAGTACTTC. This encodes CASSLVVGGEQYF.

This clonotype was observed many times. The chain recombines TRBV5-6 with TRBJ2-5; no clear D gene. Germline V lookup: CDR1 SGHDT, CDR2 YYEEEE. The CDR3 extends over 14 amino acids. Trimming left V 4 bases short and J 3 bases short, with 13 bases between. CDR3 DNA sequence: TGTGCCAGCAGCCCGACGTGGTCTAAAGAGACCCAGTACTTC. Its protein is CASSPTWSKETQYF.

The table lists this clonotype with many counts. V and J are TRBV27 and TRBJ2-2; 12 positions agree with TRBD2. The V gene's germline CDR1 is MNHEY and CDR2 SMNVEV (reference sequence). Trimming took 4 bases from V and 0 from J; bases not matched to a gene: 6. The CDR3 is 18 amino acids. CDR3 DNA sequence: TGTGCCAGCAGTTCCCCGGGACTAGCGGGCCCGAACACCGGGGAGCTGTTTTTT. Protein sequence: CASSSPGLAGPNTGELFF.

There are many counts of this clonotype. The gene calls are TRBV20-1 and TRBJ2-7; no clear D gene. Germline values: CDR1 DFQATT, CDR2 SNEGSKA (reference sequence). This CDR3 comprises 12 residues. The germline V and J ends were trimmed by 1 base and 3 bases, with 7 bases remaining between them. The CDR3 DNA sequence: TGCAGTGCTAGAGGGACCCTCTACGAGCAGTACTTC. As protein: CSARGTLYEQYF.

This clonotype was seen many times. This rearrangement joins TRBV18 to TRBJ1-2, with 8 nucleotides matching TRBD1. The length of the CDR3 is 13 residues. Germline V gene sequence: CDR1 KGHSH, CDR2 LQKENI. Trimming at V came to 3 bases and at J to 6 bases, leaving 3 bases not matched to a gene. The DNA of the CDR3 is TGTGCCAGCTCACCGGACAGGGATCATGGCTACACCTTC. Translation: CASSPDRDHGYTF.

This clonotype appeared many times. The chain uses TRBV6-2 or TRBV6-3 and TRBJ2-1; TRBD2 matches at 9 bases. Trimming at V came to 7 bases and at J to 4 bases, leaving 8 bases not matched to a gene. CDR1 MNHEY and CDR2 SVGEGT come from the germline V gene. The CDR3 runs 15 residues. CDR3 sequence (DNA): TGTGCCAGCAAAACTCTAGCGGGGCATTACAATGAGCAGTTCTTC. This codes for CASKTLAGHYNEQFF.